This T cell receptor beta chain was profiled in a study of CD8 T cells in ankylosing spondylitis (dated by TCRdb to about 2017). About the study as a whole: T cell receptor beta repertoires were profiled in healthy donors and ankylosing spondylitis patients so that disease-linked TCR variants could be found. The full study cohort comprised about 23 ankylosing spondylitis patients and roughly 100 healthy donors. Peripheral blood was sampled, and synovial fluid was additionally collected from ankylosing spondylitis patients.

About this clonotype itself: Which antigen it targets is not known. Per-base quality was not reported, and no clone a single base away is much larger than it.

Study-wide findings and limitations: Some of the motif variants had been reported before in the synovial fluid and blood of reactive arthritis patients, a finding that suggests common disease-initiation mechanisms. The disease-linked clones were reported as significantly enriched in matched synovial fluid samples from ankylosing spondylitis patients. A CD8+ phenotype was shown by the disease-linked clones, which were found at relatively low frequencies in peripheral blood. A TCR beta motif of eight highly homologous amino acid variants appeared characteristic of blood from ankylosing spondylitis patients.

The data were produced on an Illumina HiSeq 2500. Quantitative 5'-RACE with molecular barcodes was used to prepare TCR beta libraries. In the authors' own workflow: To identify disease-linked TCR variants, a new computational method was used, one built on a probabilistic model of VDJ rearrangement. TCRdb passed the public sequencing reads through fastp at Q25 and MiXCR, retaining productive beta sequences. All rows with the same CDR3 protein become a single entry with the most common DNA and genes. The V and J calls and clone size are TCRdb's, not the authors'. In all, the sample holds about 510,000 distinct CDR3 sequences, and about 5.2% of those were seen once. The ten largest account for roughly 3.5% of the sample. V is clipped by 2 bases and J by 3 bases, and the sequence between their germline boundaries is 11 bases long. The germline V gene gives CDR1 as SGHDN and CDR2 as FVKESK. From the cysteine up to the phenylalanine, the CDR3 has a length of 14 residues. Just the 42-base CDR3 DNA is kept, in frame starting at base 1.

The V gene is TRBV14 and the J gene is TRBJ2-7, with the D gene uncertain. This receptor was taken from a male donor with ankylosing spondylitis. Specimen: blood, either unsorted or a sorted T cell fraction (not recorded which). CDR3 loop: CASSQNKGYYEQYF. The nucleotide sequence reads as follows: TGTGCCAGCAGCCAAAATAAGGGATACTACGAGCAGTACTTC.